This TCR beta chain stems from a study of shared clonotypes between healthy human individuals (dated by TCRdb to 2018 to 2020). For context, the study as a whole: The cohort comprised a couple of women and a few men aged 18 to 49 years. To estimate repertoire size and how much clonotype sharing occurs between individuals, the study deeply sequenced the blood TCR repertoires of a handful of healthy adults. Different laboratories and diverse techniques were used to prepare libraries and sequence TCR repertoires, to increase sequencing depth and limit assay-specific biases. Between about 0.85 and 10 billion PBMCs per donor were obtained by leukapheresis.

Reading from cysteine to phenylalanine, the CDR3 counts 13 amino acids. Solely the CDR3 DNA is kept, with 39 bases framed from the first base. Per the germline V gene (reference sequence), MNHNY is the CDR1 and SVGAGI is the CDR2. V loses 6 bases of germline sequence and J loses 3 bases, and the interval between the two ends is 12 bases. A note on this clone: Its antigen has not been determined. No quality values exist for individual bases; no much larger clone is one base distant.

Overall results and qualifications from the work: The genetic and exposure-history diversity represented was limited by the small number of donors. Pairwise subsampling led to the expectation that sequencing depth would affect the degree of clonotype sharing among donors. Only blood was sampled, and tissue TCR repertoires likely differ from those in blood.

The donors were healthy, HIV-negative adults with no recently reported acute infections or vaccinations. Only Caucasian adults living in Nashville, Tennessee, USA were represented among the donors. For unsorted samples, 100 million or so PBMCs were counted, and genomic DNA was extracted using the QIAamp DNA Blood Mini kit. Blood was collected by leukapheresis, and PBMCs were isolated by Ficoll-Histopaque density gradient centrifugation and then cryopreserved in liquid nitrogen vapor phase. Using the deep immunoSEQ assay, TCR CDR3 regions were amplified from genomic DNA by multiplex PCR. Extracted genomic DNA from each cell subset was distributed evenly across all wells of several immunoSEQ 96-well plates, and each plate was treated as a replicate. For unsorted PBMC, 250 to 300 ng of genomic DNA, equivalent to about 30,000 T cell genomes, went into each replicate PCR. Ten immunoSEQ deep assay plates were used to sequence the unsorted PBMC genomic DNA. Purified libraries were measured with a Qubit 3.0 fluorometer, size-checked on a Bioanalyzer 2100, and measured again with the KAPA Library Quantification kit. Each immunoSEQ 96-well plate was sequenced on its own single-read 150-cycle Illumina NextSeq 550 flow cell. In the paper's pipeline: Because the immunoSEQ output included only junctional sequences and no quality scores, the filtering could not be the same as the filtering used for full-length reads. Sequences were annotated with PyIR, a Python wrapper for IgBLAST v1.9, using IMGT germline references to assign V/J genes and CDR3. Reads were filtered out if the reads had weak V/J assignments (E-value above 1e-6), no CDR3, stop codons, out-of-frame junctions, or ambiguous translated residues. V3J clonotypes were defined by identical inferred V gene, J gene, and CDR3 amino acid sequence. To compute the percentage overlap between repertoires, the number of shared unique clonotypes was divided by the size of the smaller repertoire. Three approaches were used to assess repertoire richness: RTK rarefaction, the Chao1 estimator, and Recon v2.1 estimates of unobserved clonotypes. This is the immuneACCESS table as TCRdb keeps it, with only in-frame sequences that have V and J called. A part of the clones is gone; compared with another copy, unresolved V genes explain less than half, and the rest is unexplained. The D gene and trimming were derived from the DNA, and the V and J assignments and clone size from that table. This sample is represented by some 500,000 clones; roughly 80% of them were singletons. The top ten clones comprise around 12% of the sample.

Sequenced input: PBMCs. The chain is assembled from TRBV6-6 and TRBJ2-7; the best D guess is TRBD2, with 5 bases matching. The TCR sequence derives from a woman between 40 and 50 years old in good health. Some clones in this sample may be carry-over from other donors' samples. This receptor has the CDR3 CASSSGGDYEQYF. The DNA sequence is given as TGTGCCAGCAGCAGCGGAGGTGACTACGAGCAGTACTTC.